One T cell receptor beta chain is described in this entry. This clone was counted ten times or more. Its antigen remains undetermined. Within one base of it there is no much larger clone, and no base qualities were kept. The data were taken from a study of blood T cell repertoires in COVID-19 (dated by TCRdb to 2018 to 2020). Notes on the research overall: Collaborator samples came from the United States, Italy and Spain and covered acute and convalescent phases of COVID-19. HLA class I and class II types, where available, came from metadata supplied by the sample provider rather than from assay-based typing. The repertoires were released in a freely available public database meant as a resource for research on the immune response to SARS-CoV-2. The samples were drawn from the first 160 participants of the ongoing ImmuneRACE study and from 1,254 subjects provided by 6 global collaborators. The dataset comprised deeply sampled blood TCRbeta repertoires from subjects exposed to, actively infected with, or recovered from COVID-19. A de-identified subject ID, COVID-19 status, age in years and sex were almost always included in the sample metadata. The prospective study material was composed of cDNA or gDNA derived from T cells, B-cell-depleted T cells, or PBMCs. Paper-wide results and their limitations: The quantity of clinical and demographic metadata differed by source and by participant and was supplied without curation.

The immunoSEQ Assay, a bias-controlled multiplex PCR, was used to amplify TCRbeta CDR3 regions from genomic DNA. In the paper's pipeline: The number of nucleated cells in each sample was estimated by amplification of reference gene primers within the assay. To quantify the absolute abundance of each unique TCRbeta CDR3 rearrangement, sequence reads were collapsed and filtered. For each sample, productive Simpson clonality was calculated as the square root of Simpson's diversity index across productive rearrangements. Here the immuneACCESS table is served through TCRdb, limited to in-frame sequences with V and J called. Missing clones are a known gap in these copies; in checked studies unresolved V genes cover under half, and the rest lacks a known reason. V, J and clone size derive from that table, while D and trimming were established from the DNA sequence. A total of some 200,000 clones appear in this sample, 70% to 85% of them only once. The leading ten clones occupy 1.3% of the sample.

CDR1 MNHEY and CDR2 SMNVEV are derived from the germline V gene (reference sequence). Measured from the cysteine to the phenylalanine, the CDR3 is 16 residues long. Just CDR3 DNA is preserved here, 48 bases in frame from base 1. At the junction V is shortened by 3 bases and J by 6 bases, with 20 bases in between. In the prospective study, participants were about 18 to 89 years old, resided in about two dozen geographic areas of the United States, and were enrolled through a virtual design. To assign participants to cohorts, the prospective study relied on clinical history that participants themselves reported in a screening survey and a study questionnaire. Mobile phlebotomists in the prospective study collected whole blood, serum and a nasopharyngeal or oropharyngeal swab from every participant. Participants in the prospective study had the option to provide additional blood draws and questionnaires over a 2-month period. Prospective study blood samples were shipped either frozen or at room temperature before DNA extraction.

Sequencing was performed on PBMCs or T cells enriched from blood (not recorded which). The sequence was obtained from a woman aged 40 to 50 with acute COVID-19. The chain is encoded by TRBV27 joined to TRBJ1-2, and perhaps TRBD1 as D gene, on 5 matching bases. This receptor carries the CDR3 CASSFRSPRVGDGYTF. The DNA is TGTGCCAGCAGTTTCAGGTCCCCCAGGGTGGGTGATGGCTACACCTTC.